Sequencing of this T cell receptor beta chain was carried out in a study of regulatory T cells in long-lasting Graves disease. General study findings and limits: Persistent disease samples used TRBV28, TRBJ1-2 and TRBJ2-5 preferentially.

The V end lost 2 bases, the J end lost 5 bases, and 7 bases lay between the germline ends. Germline-derived CDR1 and CDR2 are MDHEN and SYDVKM. This CDR3 contains 12 residues. TCR beta libraries were built with iRepertoire HTBI primers and Arm-PCR of CDR3 regions. One entry per CDR3 protein, called by TCRdb with MiXCR from the multiplex PCR reads. The sample includes about 470,000 distinct CDR3 sequences, 20% to 25% seen only once; the top ten take about 8.3%. This clonotype was observed many times. The target antigen is unknown. Sample time point: persistent/refractory GD, antithyroid drugs over 5 years with positive TRAb. After RNA was extracted from PBMCs, the TCR library was made from it. In Xi'an, China, an endocrinology department was the source of patients.

The sequencing here drew on peripheral blood mononuclear cells (PBMCs), taken when the disease was refractory, from a patient treated with antithyroid drugs. The clonotype originates from a female donor with Graves disease. The V call is TRBV28, the J call TRBJ2-7; no clear D. The CDR3 protein is CASSLVRNEQYF. For the CDR3, the DNA is TGTGCCAGCAGTTTAGTTAGAAACGAGCAGTACTTC.